This TCR beta chain was obtained from a study of OX40 agonist ivuxolimab in advanced cancers. Study-wide points: Some of the nonresponding patients also showed low levels of normalized T-cell clonal expansion. Patients with a partial response at 0.1-3.0 mg/kg had among the lowest clonal expansion.

V shed 6 bases and J 1 base; nucleotides not matched to a gene: 7. This CDR3 has 15 residues. Germline V CDR1 and CDR2: MNHNY, SVGAGI (reference sequence). TCRdb's table, derived via immunoSEQ multiplex PCR, lists solely in-frame clones and lacks some. Of approximately 74,000 clones listed, almost 85% are singletons. As for this clone: The target antigen is unknown.

V usage is TRBV6-6 and J usage is TRBJ2-7; TRBD1 matches 9 bases. Sequencing used CD4+ or CD8+ T cells sorted from blood, obtained in a trial of the OX40 agonist ivuxolimab. The TCR was taken from an adult with an advanced solid tumor such as melanoma, head and neck, liver or kidney cancer. This CDR3 is CASSHTGTGSYEQYF. In DNA, the CDR3 is TGTGCCAGCAGCCACACCGGGACAGGGTCCTACGAGCAGTACTTC.